This T cell receptor (beta chain) was recovered during a study of T cells in Graves' hyperthyroidism and ophthalmopathy. Study background: Peripheral blood was secured at the point of initial diagnosis, before any treatment. Study-level results: Stable hyperthyroidism and ophthalmopathy were separated using 13 V-J signatures.

Diagnoses used clinical symptoms, serum thyroxine and TRAb, thyroid ultrasound and orbital computed tomography. About this clonotype: The antigen is undetermined.

Amplification yielded TCR beta CDR3 regions, with RNA transcripts as the source. HTBI primers drove first-round RT-PCR of the TCR CDR3. MiXCR, applied by TCRdb to the multiplex PCR reads, yields one record per CDR3 protein. The sample yields roughly 720,000 distinct CDR3 sequences, approximately 15% seen once. CDR1 is MNHNS, CDR2 SASEGT, per germline. V was pared by 7 bases and J by 9 bases, with 10 bases of the junction left unmatched. The CDR3 consists of 14 residues. Input material: blood. The gene calls are TRBV6-1 and TRBJ2-1, with 9 bases matching TRBD2. The receptor comes from a man aged 45-65 years with Graves' hyperthyroidism. CDR3 sequence: CASKSFSGSGEQFF. As DNA, the CDR3 is TGTGCCAGCAAGTCGTTTAGCGGGAGTGGTGAGCAGTTCTTC.